This T cell receptor (beta chain) was recorded in a study of T cells expressing NK-cell markers. CDR1 and CDR2 (germline): LNHNV, YYDKDF (reference sequence). The CDR3 consists of 16 residues. Reanalyzing the 5' RACE reads, TCRdb keeps one entry per CDR3 protein, without DNA. This listing includes 250,000 to 300,000 distinct CDR3 sequences. The source is a woman aged 18 to 75 in good health. The chain joins TRBV15 to TRBJ2-1; TCRdb indicates TRBD2, and absent DNA this call remains unverified. Sequences were obtained from blood T cells: a sorted CD56 or NKG2C T cell subset, CD4+ or CD8+ T cells, or bulk PBMC T cells (not recorded which). The CDR3 loop reads CATTPPTSGPYNEQFF.